Below, 4 T cell receptor beta chains from the same sample are listed, as sequenced in a study of T cells in women clearing cervical HPV infection. Profiled with immunoSEQ multiplex PCR; TCRdb holds only in-frame clones, not every one. The sample totals over 30,000 clones; its top ten clones hold about 1.8%. Sequencing was performed on blood buffy coat. These receptors were obtained from a woman between 18 and 70 years old with a cervical HPV16 infection that either progressed to CIN3+ or cleared (not recorded which).

Worth noting for this clone: The read comes to an end 3 residues before the CDR3 does, leaving the germline J gene to fill in the end. The chain combines TRBV6-1 with TRBJ2-4, with TRBD2 identical over 7 bases. In germline, CDR1 is MNHNS, CDR2 SASEGT. This CDR3 spans 17 amino acids. CDR3 sequence: CASSEARGLSANYGQYF. CDR3 DNA, as far as it was read: TGTGCCAGCAGTGAAGCTAGGGGACTATCGGCTAACTATGGT.

Points on this clone: The read ends 3 residues early relative to the CDR3; the germline J gene fills the gap. The chain joins TRBV7-9 to TRBJ2-3; tentative D call: TRBD1 (5 bases). Per the germline V gene, CDR1 is SEHNR and CDR2 is FQNEAQ (reference sequence). This CDR3 is 15 amino acids long. With 1 base removed from V and 0 bases from J, the gap between germline ends came to 8 bases. The CDR3 is CASSLVGVSTDTQYF. CDR3 bases read: TGTGCCAGCAGCTTAGTAGGGGTTAGCACAGATACG.

CDR3 sequence reads: CSVEDPRRDGLGQYF. CDR3 DNA (partial): TGCAGCGTTGAAGACCCACGGAGGGACGGACTAGGT. This chain connects TRBV29-1 to TRBJ2-4; TRBD2 matches 7 bases. Read sequence stops 3 residues before the CDR3 end, and the germline J gene provides the missing end. CDR1 and CDR2 (germline): SQVTM, ANQGSEA. The CDR3 is 15 amino acids.

Regarding this clone: Other nucleotide sequences from this sample produce the same CDR3. CDR3 DNA (partial): TGTGCCAGCAGCACGAAGCGGGGGTTGCTGTACGAG. Residues: CASSTKRGLLYE. In full, the CDR3 reads CASSTKRGLLYEQYF. The chain joins TRBV7-8 to TRBJ2-7; TRBD2 agrees at 8 bases. Coverage ceases 3 residues before the CDR3 finishes, and the germline J gene fills in the end. The V gene's germline CDR1 is SGHVS and CDR2 FQNEAQ. V lost 5 bases and J lost 4; bases outside the gene matches: 10. The CDR3 runs to 15 residues.